The following is a T cell receptor beta chain sequence with its context. The antigen this receptor binds is unknown. No base-level quality is on record; no much larger clone is a single base apart. Each clonotype received, on average, about 9.7x coverage in deep resolution sequencing performed on a MiSeq, where the target depth lay between 1 in 1 million and 1 in 200,000 T cells. The immunoSEQ hsTCRB Kit was used to generate the TCR beta libraries. The study's processing was this. The data were analyzed with ImmunoSEQ Analyzer and ImmunoSEQ Data Assistant, and V, D and J gene assignments followed IMGT definitions. Clonality, which ranges from 0 to 1, was calculated by subtracting the normalized Shannon entropy of productive rearrangement frequencies from one. Only overrepresented clonotypes making up at least 0.05% of each patient's repertoire were included in the public clonotype analysis. Repertoires from about a dozen age-matched healthy donors in immuneACCESS were used as clonality controls. Not all clones reach the TCRdb copy of this immuneACCESS table, which keeps in-frame sequences only. Checked studies attribute under half of the gap to unresolved V genes and leave the rest unexplained. V, J and clone size were drawn from that table, and D and trimming were deduced from the DNA. The sample contains approximately 330,000 clones, roughly 80% of them found a single time. The ten largest clones add up to over 5.5% of the sample.

For TCR beta library preparation, approximately 2 micrograms of genomic DNA were extracted from the cryopreserved PBMCs. Longitudinal blood samples from CLL patients on ibrutinib monotherapy underwent high-throughput TCR beta sequencing. The patients took part in an open-label, single-center phase 2 trial of ibrutinib monotherapy. The data belong to a study of cytotoxic CD8 clonotypes in ibrutinib-treated CLL (dated by TCRdb to the early 2020s). The study in broad terms: The cohort was composed of about 10 relapsed/refractory and approximately 16 treatment-naive patients; IGHV unmutated status was identified in some 17 patients. Responses were partial in about 25 patients and complete in 2; after median around 72 months follow-up, some 15 stayed in remission and approximately 12 progressed. Cryopreserved peripheral blood mononuclear cells were obtained before treatment, at response, and at either sustained remission or disease progression. On average, each sample yielded hundreds of thousands of productive templates and tens of thousands of productive rearrangements. Of the 90 or so participants in the trial, about two dozen had longitudinal samples available. Response samples were obtained after a median of roughly eleven months of treatment, with a range of about 6 to 40 months. The paper's findings and limits, for the study overall: An increase in clonality was observed at ibrutinib response, with clonality remaining stable during sustained remission and falling back toward baseline at progression. Sampling times were not matched between sustained-remission and progressing patients, and lymph node repertoires were not studied. Baseline clonality was found to be higher than that of age-matched healthy donors and was strongly correlated with circulating CD8+ T-cell counts. Public clonotypes were rare and either shrank or stayed stable during treatment, and the rise in clonality at ibrutinib response reflected expansion of private clonotypes.

The sequence came from a human donor with chronic lymphocytic leukemia. Sequencing was performed on PBMCs, taken before ibrutinib treatment.

The encoded CDR3 is CASSARVAYGYTF. The bases read TGTGCCAGCAGCGCCAGGGTCGCCTATGGCTACACCTTC. Rearrangement joined TRBV7-6 to TRBJ1-2, with TRBD1 tentatively as D gene (5 bases match). V is shortened by 5 bases, J by 4 bases, and the region joining them spans 11 bases. The CDR3 runs 13 residues from the cysteine to the phenylalanine. Just the 39-base CDR3 DNA is kept, in frame starting at base 1. As encoded in the germline V gene, CDR1 is SGHVS while CDR2 is FNYEAQ.